This T cell receptor (beta chain) was sequenced during a study of molecular identifiers for immune sequencing clone quantification. Each CDR3 protein gets one entry after TCRdb re-called the PCR reads with MiXCR. Of fewer than 350,000 distinct CDR3 sequences in the sample, roughly 23% are singletons; the top ten hold around 0.74%. The germline V gene has CDR1 DFQATT and CDR2 SNEGSKA (reference sequence). The trim removed 0 bases at V and 0 bases at J, leaving 6 bases unmatched. The CDR3 consists of 16 residues. This clonotype originated in a human donor in good health. Some libraries in this study had Jurkat cell RNA spiked in. V and J are TRBV20-1 and TRBJ2-3; 7 bases are a match to TRBD1. Sequencing was carried out using naive CD8+ T cells from blood, with Jurkat cell RNA spiked in. Subset of the sample: FACS-sorted CD8+CD4-CCR7+CD45RA+ naive T cells. The CDR3 region is CSARDIPGQSTDTQYF. For the CDR3, the DNA is TGCAGTGCTAGAGACATCCCGGGACAGAGCACAGATACGCAGTATTTT.